This TCR beta chain was sequenced in a study of CD8+ T cells in alopecia areata. Broader study findings: The study found TCR sharing across patients less clear than in mice, possibly for HLA reasons. Besides other cells, scalp samples also yield sequences of resident alphabeta T cells from normal skin.

Sorting of CD4+ and CD8+ T cells was performed on PBMCs. With respect to this clone: The antigen remains undetermined.

RNA was isolated and reverse transcribed to cDNA, the sequencing template. Sequencing was performed with immunoSEQ multiplex PCR; in TCRdb, only in-frame clones are kept and a portion is missing. This table holds roughly 120,000 clones, roughly 66% found once. This CDR3 comprises 15 residues. Trimming at V came to 6 bases and at J to 3 bases, leaving 10 bases not matched to a gene. The germline V gene has CDR1 SNHLY and CDR2 FYNNEI. What was sequenced was CD4+ T cells sorted from blood. The receptor was derived from a human donor in good health. This sequence joins TRBV2 and TRBJ1-1; 7 positions match TRBD1. CDR3 in DNA: TGTGCCAGCAGGCCACAGGGGACCTCATACACTGAAGCTTTCTTT. Amino acids: CASRPQGTSYTEAFF. Looking up the rest from reference TRBV2 and TRBJ1-1 gives the full variable domain: EPEVTQTPSHQVTQMGQEVILRCVPISNHLYFYWYRQILGQKVEFLVSFYNNEISEKSEIFDDQFSVERPDGSNFTLKIRSTKLEDSAMYFCASRPQGTSYTEAFFGQGTRLTVV.